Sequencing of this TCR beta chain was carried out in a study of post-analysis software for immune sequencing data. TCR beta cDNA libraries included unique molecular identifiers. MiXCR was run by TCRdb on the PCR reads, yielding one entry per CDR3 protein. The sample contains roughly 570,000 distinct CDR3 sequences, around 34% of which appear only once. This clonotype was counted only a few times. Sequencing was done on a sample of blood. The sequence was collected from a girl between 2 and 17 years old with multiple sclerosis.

The CDR3 here is CASSSGSGATQYF. CDR3 bases: TGTGCCAGCAGCTCGGGATCCGGGGCGACCCAGTACTTC. The genes are TRBV5-5 and TRBJ2-5; possibly TRBD1 or TRBD2 for D (5 bases each). The germline CDR1 and CDR2 sequences are SGHKS and YYEKEE (reference sequence). The CDR3 sequence is 13 residues long. V dropped 3 bases and J dropped 7 bases, with 13 bases sitting between them.